This TCR beta chain originates from a study of blood T cell repertoires in COVID-19. Study details: Sites across the United States, Italy and Spain contributed samples from acute and convalescent COVID-19.

Unmatched junction bases numbered 3, after V lost 3 bases and J lost 3 bases. The CDR3 extends over 14 amino acids. Germline values: CDR1 SEHNR, CDR2 FQNEAQ (reference sequence). TCRdb's table, derived via immunoSEQ multiplex PCR, lists solely in-frame clones and lacks some. There are about 160,000 clones in the sample; over 70% occur only once, and 3.4% lies in the top ten. This receptor was obtained from a woman aged 60-70 years who had recovered from COVID-19. The chain is built from TRBV7-9 and TRBJ1-2; 8 bases map to TRBD1. Sequenced input: PBMCs or T cells enriched from blood (not recorded which). The CDR3 nucleotides are TGTGCCAGCAGCTTGGGACAGGAGTACTATGGCTACACCTTC. It encodes CASSLGQEYYGYTF.